The 9 T cell receptor beta chains presented below share a single source sample, sequenced in a study of T cells after posttransplantation cyclophosphamide. Assay: immunoSEQ multiplex PCR; the TCRdb copy retains only in-frame clones and omits some. The sample lists 3,300 or so clones; about 80% were seen once. The sequenced material came from memory CD8+ T cells sorted from blood. These receptors were obtained from an older woman in good health, CMV-negative, and a related stem cell transplant donor.

The chain uses TRBV27 and TRBJ1-5, with D tentatively TRBD1 (5 bases). CDR1 MNHEY and CDR2 SMNVEV come from the germline V gene (reference sequence). V was cut by 2 bases and J by 4 bases, with 12 bases left in between. There are 15 residues in the CDR3. CDR3: CASSLGWGTNQPQHF. CDR3 in DNA: TGTGCCAGCAGTTTAGGGTGGGGCACAAATCAGCCCCAGCATTTT.

CDR3 residues: CASSFSPRTNEKLFF. The CDR3 DNA reads as TGTGCCAGCAGCTTTTCCCCTCGAACTAATGAAAAACTGTTTTTT. J is TRBJ1-4 and V is TRBV11-1; D remains ambiguous. The CDR3 is 15 amino acids. Germline V gene data show CDR1 as SGHAT and CDR2 as FQDESV (reference sequence). V was trimmed by 3 bases and J by 1 base, leaving 9 bases between them.

The V and J genes are TRBV7-2 and TRBJ1-5; a possible D gene is TRBD1 (6 bases). There are 16 residues in the CDR3. Germline lookup yields CDR1 SGHTA and CDR2 FQGNSA. The V end was cut by 1 base, the J end by 3 bases, with 13 bases between. The CDR3 nucleotides read TGTGCCAGCAGCTTAGTTGCAGGGGTCTTCAATCAGCCCCAGCATTTT. As protein: CASSLVAGVFNQPQHF.

The V and J genes are TRBV19 and TRBJ2-7; TRBD2 aligns across 15 bases. V trimming: 4 bases; J trimming: 3 bases; junction bases outside the gene matches: 13. The CDR3 is 19 residues long. From germline, CDR1 is LNHDA and CDR2 SQIVND (reference sequence). CDR3 sequence: CASSTGLAGGPSPHYEQYF. For the CDR3, the DNA is TGTGCCAGTAGTACTGGACTAGCGGGAGGGCCAAGCCCTCACTACGAGCAGTACTTC.

The CDR3 region has the DNA TGTGCCAGCAGTTTATCGGGAGGGAACACTGAAGCTTTCTTT. Residues: CASSLSGGNTEAFF. The J gene is TRBJ1-1, the V gene TRBV28; D gene unclear. Per the germline V gene, CDR1 is MDHEN and CDR2 is SYDVKM. Trimming cost V 1 base and J 1 base, with 7 bases left between them. This CDR3 is built from 14 residues.

This clone was seen more than once but under ten times. The chain combines TRBV28 with TRBJ2-3; D gene uncertain. V dropped 1 base and J dropped 2 bases, with 10 bases sitting between them. Germline CDR1 and CDR2: MDHEN and SYDVKM. The CDR3 has 15 amino acids. In DNA form, the CDR3 reads TGTGCCAGCAGTTTATTGGCTAGTGACACAGATACGCAGTATTTT. Encoded protein: CASSLLASDTDTQYF.

The chain links TRBV14 to TRBJ1-4, with TRBD1 as a possible D gene (5 bases). The length of the CDR3 is 15 residues. Trimming removed 1 base at V and 8 bases at J, with 14 bases between. Germline lookup yields CDR1 SGHDN and CDR2 FVKESK. The CDR3 is CASSQVDGGGEKLFF. DNA for the CDR3: TGTGCCAGCAGCCAAGTCGATGGGGGAGGAGAAAAACTGTTTTTT.

The chain joins TRBV5-1 to TRBJ2-1, with 11 bases that match TRBD1. V trimming: 0 bases; J trimming: 8 bases; junction bases outside the gene matches: 4. The germline gives CDR1 SGHRS, CDR2 YFSETQ. The CDR3 length is 15 residues. In nucleotides, the CDR3 is TGCGCCAGCAGCTTGGGGGACAGGGGGGTTGATGAGCAGTTCTTC. Its protein product is CASSLGDRGVDEQFF.

The chain has TRBV7-6 and TRBJ2-2; tentatively, D is TRBD1 (7 bases). Trimming left V 5 bases short and J 6 bases short, with 22 bases between. The germline gives CDR1 SGHVS, CDR2 FNYEAQ. This CDR3 comprises 17 residues. CDR3 in amino acids: CASSPSSGGSFAGELFF. The CDR3 DNA is TGTGCCAGCAGCCCCAGTTCAGGGGGGTCTTTCGCCGGGGAGCTGTTTTTT.